This T cell receptor beta chain emerged from a study of early T cells in non-severe SARS-CoV-2 infection. The V segment lost 5 bases and the J segment 10 bases; nucleotides outside the gene matches: 3. CDR3 length: 11 amino acids. The germline V gene has CDR1 SEHNR and CDR2 FQNEAQ (reference sequence). From the 5' RACE reads, TCRdb called clonotypes with MiXCR, one entry per CDR3 protein. The profile shows about 110,000 distinct CDR3 sequences, 8.5% to 14% of them singletons. V usage is TRBV7-9 and J usage is TRBJ1-1, with TRBD1 matching 8 bases. The sequence was collected from an adult who was a healthcare worker with PCR-confirmed SARS-CoV-2 infection or an uninfected control (not recorded which). The material sequenced was whole blood. The CDR3 DNA reads as TGTGCCAGCAGCGTCGACAGGGGAGCTTTCTTT. Protein: CASSVDRGAFF.